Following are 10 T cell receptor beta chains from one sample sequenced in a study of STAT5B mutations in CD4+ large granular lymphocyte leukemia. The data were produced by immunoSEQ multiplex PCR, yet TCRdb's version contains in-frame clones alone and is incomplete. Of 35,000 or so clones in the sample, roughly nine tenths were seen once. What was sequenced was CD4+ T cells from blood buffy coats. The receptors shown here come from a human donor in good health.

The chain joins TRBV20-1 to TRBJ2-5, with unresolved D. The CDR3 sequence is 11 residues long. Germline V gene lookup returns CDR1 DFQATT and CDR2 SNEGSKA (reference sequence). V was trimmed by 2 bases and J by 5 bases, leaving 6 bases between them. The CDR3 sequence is CSARNLETQYF. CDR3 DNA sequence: TGCAGTGCTAGAAATCTGGAGACCCAGTACTTC.

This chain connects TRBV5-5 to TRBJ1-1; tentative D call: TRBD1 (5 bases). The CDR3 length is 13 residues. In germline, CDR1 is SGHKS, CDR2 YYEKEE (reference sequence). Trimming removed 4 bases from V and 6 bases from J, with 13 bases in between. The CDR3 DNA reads TGTGCCAGCAGCCTATTACCGGGACCTGAAGCTTTCTTT. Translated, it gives CASSLLPGPEAFF.

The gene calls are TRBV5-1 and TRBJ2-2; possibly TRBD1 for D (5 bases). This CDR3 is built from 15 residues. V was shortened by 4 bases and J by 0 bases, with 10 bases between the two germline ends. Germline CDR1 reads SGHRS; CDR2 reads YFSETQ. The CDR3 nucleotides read TGCGCCAGCAGCCCGCAGGGCTCGAACACCGGGGAGCTGTTTTTT. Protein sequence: CASSPQGSNTGELFF.

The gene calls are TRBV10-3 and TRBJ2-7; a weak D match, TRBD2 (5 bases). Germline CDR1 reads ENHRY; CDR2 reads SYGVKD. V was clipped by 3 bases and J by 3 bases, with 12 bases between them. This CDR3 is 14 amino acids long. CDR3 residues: CAISDSRVNYEQYF. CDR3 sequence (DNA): TGTGCCATCAGTGACTCGCGGGTAAACTACGAGCAGTACTTC.

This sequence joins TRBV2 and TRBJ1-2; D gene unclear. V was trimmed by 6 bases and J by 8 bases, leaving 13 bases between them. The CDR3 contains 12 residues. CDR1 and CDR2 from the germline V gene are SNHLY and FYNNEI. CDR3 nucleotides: TGTGCCAGCAGCCGCTCCGCCCGAGGCTACACCTTC. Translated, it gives CASSRSARGYTF.

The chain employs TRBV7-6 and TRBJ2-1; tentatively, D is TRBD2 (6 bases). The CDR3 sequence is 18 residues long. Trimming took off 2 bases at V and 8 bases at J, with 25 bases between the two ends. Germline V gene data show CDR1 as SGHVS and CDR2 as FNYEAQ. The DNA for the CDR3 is TGTGCCAGCAGCTTATTAGGGGCTGGTGGTAGGGGAGGTGATGAGCAGTTCTTC. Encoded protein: CASSLLGAGGRGGDEQFF.

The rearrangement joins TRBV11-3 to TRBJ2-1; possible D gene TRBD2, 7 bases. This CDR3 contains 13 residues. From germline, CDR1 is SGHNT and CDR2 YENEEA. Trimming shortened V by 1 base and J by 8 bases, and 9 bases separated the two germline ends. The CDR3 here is CASSLAGGDEQFF. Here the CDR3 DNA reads TGTGCCAGCAGCTTAGCGGGGGGCGATGAGCAGTTCTTC.

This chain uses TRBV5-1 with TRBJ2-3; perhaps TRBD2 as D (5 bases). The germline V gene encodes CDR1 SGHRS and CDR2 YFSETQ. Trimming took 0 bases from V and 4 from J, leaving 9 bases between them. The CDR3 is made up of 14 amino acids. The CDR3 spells CASSLGPGSDTQYF. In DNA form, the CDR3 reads TGCGCCAGCAGCTTGGGTCCGGGGTCAGATACGCAGTATTTT.

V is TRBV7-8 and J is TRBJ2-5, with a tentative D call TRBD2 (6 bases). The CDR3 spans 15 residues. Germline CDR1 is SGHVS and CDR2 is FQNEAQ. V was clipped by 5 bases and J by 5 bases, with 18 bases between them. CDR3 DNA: TGTGCCAGCAGCCCCCGGGACTGGGGGTGGGAGACCCAGTACTTC. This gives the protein CASSPRDWGWETQYF.

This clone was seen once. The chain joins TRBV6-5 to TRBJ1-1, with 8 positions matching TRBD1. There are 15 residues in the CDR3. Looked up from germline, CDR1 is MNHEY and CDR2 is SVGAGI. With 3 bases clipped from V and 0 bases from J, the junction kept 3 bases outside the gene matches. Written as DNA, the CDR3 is TGTGCCAGCAGTTATACAGGGGGTTTGAACACTGAAGCTTTCTTT. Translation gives CASSYTGGLNTEAFF.